Described below is a single TCR beta chain sequence and its context. Primers included in the PCR were 60 Vbeta and 13 Jbeta primers. Measured with immunoSEQ multiplex PCR; TCRdb has only the in-frame clones, and not every one. The top ten clones hold roughly 6% of a sample with roughly 140,000 clones, around 78% of them seen once. The data were taken from a study of cytomegalovirus exposure and HLA in healthy donors. The source material was PBMCs. The receptor was derived from a woman between 40 and 55 years old in good health and CMV-seropositive.

The CDR3 coding sequence is TGTGCCAGCAGCACAAGGACAGGAGAGACCCAGTACTTC. Amino acid sequence: CASSTRTGETQYF. The chain recombines TRBV7-6 with TRBJ2-5, with TRBD1 identical over 7 bases. The CDR3 loop spans 13 amino acids. Germline CDR1 SGHVS, CDR2 FNYEAQ. V was pared by 5 bases and J by 4 bases, with 4 bases of the junction left unmatched.